The rows below give T cell receptor beta chains drawn from one sample of a study of cytomegalovirus exposure and HLA in healthy donors. TCRdb keeps only in-frame clones here, not all; method: immunoSEQ multiplex PCR. The table has 180,000 or so clones, roughly 84% seen once. Sample: PBMCs. The receptors originated from a woman under 40 in good health and CMV-seropositive. CDR3s include the opening cysteine and the closing phenylalanine or tryptophan. A D gene is named only where the DNA matches it firmly. The size of a clone is reported for some rows only, either as once, few or many, or as a class for expanded clones.

d_call: .
j_call: TRBJ2-3
clone_size: .
v_call: TRBV19
cdr3_aa: CASSWGPSTDTQYF
cdr3_nt: TGTGCCAGTAGCTGGGGCCCCAGCACAGATACGCAGTATTTT

d_call: TRBD1
j_call: TRBJ1-1
clone_size: .
v_call: TRBV18
cdr3_aa: CASSPQGVTEAFF
cdr3_nt: TGTGCCAGCTCACCTCAGGGGGTTACTGAAGCTTTCTTT

d_call: .
j_call: TRBJ1-1
clone_size: .
v_call: TRBV5-1
cdr3_aa: CASSPDGGAKQAFF
cdr3_nt: TGCGCCAGCAGCCCAGATGGGGGGGCAAAACAGGCTTTCTTT

d_call: TRBD1
j_call: TRBJ2-7
clone_size: .
v_call: TRBV5-1
cdr3_aa: CASRLAGGDYEQYF
cdr3_nt: TGCGCCAGCAGACTGGCAGGGGGAGACTACGAGCAGTACTTC

d_call: TRBD1
j_call: TRBJ1-5
clone_size: .
v_call: TRBV28
cdr3_aa: CASRTGGEMEPQHF
cdr3_nt: TGTGCCAGCAGAACAGGGGGCGAAATGGAGCCCCAGCATTTT

d_call: .
j_call: TRBJ1-5
clone_size: .
v_call: TRBV5-6
cdr3_aa: CASRRPGQVNQPQHF
cdr3_nt: TGTGCCAGCAGACGACCGGGACAAGTCAATCAGCCCCAGCATTTT

d_call: .
j_call: TRBJ1-2
clone_size: .
v_call: TRBV28
cdr3_aa: CASSPSNYGYTF
cdr3_nt: TGTGCCAGCAGCCCCAGTAACTATGGCTACACCTTC

d_call: TRBD1
j_call: TRBJ1-2
clone_size: .
v_call: TRBV28
cdr3_aa: CASSFLPGQGHNTF
cdr3_nt: TGTGCCAGCAGTTTTCTACCGGGACAGGGTCATAACACCTTC

d_call: TRBD2
j_call: TRBJ2-3
clone_size: .
v_call: TRBV2
cdr3_aa: CAGTSGVDVLTDTQYF
cdr3_nt: TGTGCCGGAACTAGCGGGGTGGACGTCCTCACAGATACGCAGTATTTT

d_call: TRBD2
j_call: TRBJ2-1
clone_size: .
v_call: TRBV5-4
cdr3_aa: CASSSRLAGINEQFF
cdr3_nt: TGTGCCAGCAGCTCGAGACTAGCGGGGATCAATGAGCAGTTCTTC

d_call: .
j_call: TRBJ1-4
clone_size: .
v_call: TRBV7-2
cdr3_aa: CASSIDGNEKLFF
cdr3_nt: TGTGCCAGCAGTATCGACGGGAATGAAAAACTGTTTTTT

d_call: .
j_call: TRBJ1-1
clone_size: .
v_call: TRBV6-5
cdr3_aa: CASTGLMNTEAFF
cdr3_nt: TGTGCCAGCACAGGGCTCATGAACACTGAAGCTTTCTTT

d_call: .
j_call: TRBJ2-3
clone_size: .
v_call: TRBV5-1
cdr3_aa: CASSFNRQTPSTDTQYF
cdr3_nt: TGCGCCAGCAGCTTTAATCGACAGACACCTAGCACAGATACGCAGTATTTT

d_call: .
j_call: TRBJ1-4
clone_size: once
v_call: TRBV28
cdr3_aa: CASSFTAPEKLFF
cdr3_nt: TGTGCCAGCAGTTTCACAGCCCCTGAAAAACTGTTTTTT

d_call: TRBD2
j_call: TRBJ2-1
clone_size: .
v_call: TRBV7-2
cdr3_aa: CASSAGRALNEQFF
cdr3_nt: TGTGCCAGCAGCGCGGGGAGGGCTCTCAATGAGCAGTTCTTC

d_call: TRBD2
j_call: TRBJ2-3
clone_size: .
v_call: TRBV5-1
cdr3_aa: CASSLLAGRYTDTQYF
cdr3_nt: TGCGCCAGCAGCCTACTAGCGGGACGCTACACAGATACGCAGTATTTT

d_call: .
j_call: TRBJ2-2
clone_size: few
v_call: TRBV2
cdr3_aa: CASSDQGFTGELFF
cdr3_nt: TGTGCCAGCAGTGATCAGGGGTTCACCGGGGAGCTGTTTTTT

d_call: .
j_call: TRBJ2-7
clone_size: .
v_call: TRBV9
cdr3_aa: CASSVVRVHEQYF
cdr3_nt: TGTGCCAGCAGCGTAGTCCGGGTTCACGAGCAGTACTTC

d_call: .
j_call: TRBJ2-1
clone_size: .
v_call: TRBV5-1
cdr3_aa: CASSLRLHEQFF
cdr3_nt: TGCGCCAGCAGCTTGAGACTCCATGAGCAGTTCTTC

d_call: .
j_call: TRBJ2-7
clone_size: .
v_call: TRBV6-6
cdr3_aa: CASSYSNGGIRYEQYF
cdr3_nt: TGTGCCAGCAGTTACTCGAATGGCGGGATCCGCTACGAGCAGTACTTC

d_call: .
j_call: TRBJ2-2
clone_size: .
v_call: TRBV4-1
cdr3_aa: CASSQDFQVTGELFF
cdr3_nt: TGCGCCAGCAGCCAAGATTTTCAGGTCACCGGGGAGCTGTTTTTT

d_call: TRBD1
j_call: TRBJ2-2
clone_size: .
v_call: TRBV5-1
cdr3_aa: CASSTIGTGDAGTGELFF
cdr3_nt: TGCGCCAGCAGCACCATTGGGACAGGGGACGCAGGCACCGGGGAGCTGTTTTTT

d_call: TRBD1
j_call: TRBJ1-4
clone_size: .
v_call: TRBV28
cdr3_aa: CASSRGGGQGEEKLFF
cdr3_nt: TGTGCCAGCAGTCGGGGTGGGGGTCAGGGGGAGGAAAAACTGTTTTTT

d_call: .
j_call: TRBJ2-7
clone_size: .
v_call: TRBV6-5
cdr3_aa: CASRPRQEPYYEQYF
cdr3_nt: TGTGCCAGCAGACCGAGACAGGAGCCGTACTACGAGCAGTACTTC

d_call: .
j_call: TRBJ2-7
clone_size: .
v_call: TRBV28
cdr3_aa: CASSPPDNVYEQYF
cdr3_nt: TGTGCCAGCAGTCCTCCTGACAATGTCTACGAGCAGTACTTC

d_call: TRBD2
j_call: TRBJ2-5
clone_size: .
v_call: TRBV27
cdr3_aa: CASSLWGTSGKGETQYF
cdr3_nt: TGTGCCAGCAGTTTATGGGGGACTAGCGGGAAGGGAGAGACCCAGTACTTC

d_call: TRBD1
j_call: TRBJ1-5
clone_size: .
v_call: TRBV19
cdr3_aa: CASSLEHRGLQPQHF
cdr3_nt: TGTGCCAGTAGTCTCGAACACAGGGGGCTGCAGCCCCAGCATTTT

d_call: .
j_call: TRBJ2-3
clone_size: once
v_call: TRBV15
cdr3_aa: CATSRDNTDTQYF
cdr3_nt: TGTGCCACCAGCAGGGACAACACAGATACGCAGTATTTT

d_call: TRBD2
j_call: TRBJ2-1
clone_size: .
v_call: TRBV6-1
cdr3_aa: CASSEVPTSGYNEQFF
cdr3_nt: TGTGCCAGCAGTGAAGTCCCGACTAGCGGTTACAATGAGCAGTTCTTC

d_call: TRBD1
j_call: TRBJ2-7
clone_size: .
v_call: TRBV2
cdr3_aa: CASSGGQGYEQYF
cdr3_nt: TGTGCCAGCAGTGGGGGACAGGGATACGAGCAGTACTTC

d_call: .
j_call: TRBJ2-6
clone_size: .
v_call: TRBV6-1
cdr3_aa: CASGVSGGGANVLTF
cdr3_nt: TGTGCCAGCGGGGTGTCCGGAGGTGGGGCCAACGTCCTGACTTTC

d_call: TRBD1
j_call: TRBJ1-2
clone_size: .
v_call: TRBV6-1
cdr3_aa: CASSEGIQGALGGYTF
cdr3_nt: TGTGCCAGCAGTGAGGGAATACAGGGGGCACTGGGTGGCTACACCTTC

d_call: .
j_call: TRBJ1-1
clone_size: .
v_call: TRBV5-1
cdr3_aa: CASSGTGSGSTEAFF
cdr3_nt: TGCGCCAGCAGCGGTACAGGGTCAGGCAGCACTGAAGCTTTCTTT

d_call: TRBD2
j_call: TRBJ2-7
clone_size: .
v_call: TRBV27
cdr3_aa: CASSSREGPSYEQYF
cdr3_nt: TGTGCCAGCAGTTCAAGGGAGGGCCCCTCTTACGAGCAGTACTTC

d_call: .
j_call: TRBJ1-1
clone_size: .
v_call: TRBV5-1
cdr3_aa: CASSSTGNTEAFF
cdr3_nt: TGCGCCAGCAGCTCTACAGGGAACACTGAAGCTTTCTTT

d_call: .
j_call: TRBJ2-7
clone_size: .
v_call: TRBV6-5
cdr3_aa: CASSTELEQYF
cdr3_nt: TGTGCCAGCAGTACTGAACTAGAGCAGTACTTC

d_call: TRBD2
j_call: TRBJ2-1
clone_size: once
v_call: TRBV9
cdr3_aa: CASSVSGRTYNEQFF
cdr3_nt: TGTGCCAGCAGCGTTAGCGGGAGGACCTACAATGAGCAGTTCTTC

d_call: TRBD2
j_call: TRBJ2-1
clone_size: once
v_call: TRBV2
cdr3_aa: CASSGPSGGRYNEQFF
cdr3_nt: TGTGCCAGCAGTGGCCCTAGCGGGGGCCGATACAATGAGCAGTTCTTC

d_call: .
j_call: TRBJ2-1
clone_size: few
v_call: TRBV28
cdr3_aa: CASIKGDASWNEQFF
cdr3_nt: TGTGCCAGCATCAAGGGGGACGCCTCCTGGAATGAGCAGTTCTTC

d_call: .
j_call: TRBJ2-7
clone_size: .
v_call: TRBV28
cdr3_aa: CASSTGSPPYEQYF
cdr3_nt: TGTGCCAGCAGTACGGGGTCCCCTCCCTACGAGCAGTACTTC

d_call: .
j_call: TRBJ2-7
clone_size: .
v_call: TRBV7-9
cdr3_aa: CASSSRRPGVNEQYF
cdr3_nt: TGTGCCAGCAGCTCCCGTCGGCCAGGGGTAAACGAGCAGTACTTC

d_call: .
j_call: TRBJ1-4
clone_size: .
v_call: TRBV7-9
cdr3_aa: CASGRSGQLNEKLFF
cdr3_nt: TGTGCCAGCGGCCGATCTGGACAGCTTAATGAAAAACTGTTTTTT

d_call: TRBD1
j_call: TRBJ2-1
clone_size: .
v_call: TRBV5-1
cdr3_aa: CASSPWGTEYNEQFF
cdr3_nt: TGCGCCAGCAGCCCGTGGGGGACAGAATACAATGAGCAGTTCTTC

d_call: TRBD2
j_call: TRBJ2-2
clone_size: .
v_call: TRBV11-2
cdr3_aa: CASSLDPRTSGRANGELFF
cdr3_nt: TGTGCCAGCAGCTTAGACCCAAGGACTAGCGGGAGGGCGAACGGGGAGCTGTTTTTT

d_call: .
j_call: TRBJ2-5
clone_size: .
v_call: TRBV5-1
cdr3_aa: CASSPFDRDQETQYF
cdr3_nt: TGCGCCAGCAGCCCCTTTGATCGGGACCAAGAGACCCAGTACTTC

d_call: TRBD1
j_call: TRBJ2-5
clone_size: .
v_call: TRBV2
cdr3_aa: CASSRDRGYETQYF
cdr3_nt: TGTGCCAGCAGTCGGGACAGGGGATACGAGACCCAGTACTTC

d_call: .
j_call: TRBJ2-7
clone_size: .
v_call: TRBV2
cdr3_aa: CASSDVNGGF
cdr3_nt: TGTGCCAGCAGTGACGTAAACGGAGGCTTC

d_call: TRBD1
j_call: TRBJ1-2
clone_size: .
v_call: TRBV5-1
cdr3_aa: CASSSIRGEVGYTF
cdr3_nt: TGCGCCAGCAGCTCCATCAGGGGGGAGGTTGGCTACACCTTC

d_call: .
j_call: TRBJ1-5
clone_size: .
v_call: TRBV19
cdr3_aa: CASSSGQPYQPQHF
cdr3_nt: TGTGCCAGTTCCTCCGGACAGCCCTATCAGCCCCAGCATTTT

d_call: TRBD2
j_call: TRBJ2-1
clone_size: .
v_call: TRBV7-9
cdr3_aa: CASSPFWTSSNNEQFF
cdr3_nt: TGTGCCAGCAGCCCCTTTTGGACTAGTTCCAACAATGAGCAGTTCTTC

d_call: .
j_call: TRBJ2-1
clone_size: .
v_call: TRBV28
cdr3_aa: CASSQSRGRIYNEQFF
cdr3_nt: TGTGCCAGCAGCCAGTCTAGGGGGAGAATTTACAATGAGCAGTTCTTC

d_call: TRBD2
j_call: TRBJ2-5
clone_size: .
v_call: TRBV30
cdr3_aa: CAWTRTSDWETQYF
cdr3_nt: TGTGCCTGGACCAGGACTAGCGATTGGGAGACCCAGTACTTC